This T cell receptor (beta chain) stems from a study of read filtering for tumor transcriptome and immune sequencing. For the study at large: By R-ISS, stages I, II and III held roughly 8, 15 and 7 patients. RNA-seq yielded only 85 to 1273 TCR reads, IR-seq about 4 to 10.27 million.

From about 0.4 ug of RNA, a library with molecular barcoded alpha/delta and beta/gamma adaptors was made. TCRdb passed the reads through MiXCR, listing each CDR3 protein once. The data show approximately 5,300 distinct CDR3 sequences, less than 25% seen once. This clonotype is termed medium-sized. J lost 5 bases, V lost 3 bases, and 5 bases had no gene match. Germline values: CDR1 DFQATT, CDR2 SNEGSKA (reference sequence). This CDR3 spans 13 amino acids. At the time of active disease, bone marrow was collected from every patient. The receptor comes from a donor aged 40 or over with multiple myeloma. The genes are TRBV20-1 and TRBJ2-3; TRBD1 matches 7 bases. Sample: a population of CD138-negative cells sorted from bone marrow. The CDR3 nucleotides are TGCAGTGCTAGGTATCCAGGGGGAGATACGCAGTATTTT. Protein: CSARYPGGDTQYF.